Presented here are 30 T cell receptor beta chains from one specimen sequenced in a study of blood T cell repertoires in COVID-19. This table comes from immunoSEQ multiplex PCR, and its TCRdb copy is limited to in-frame clones, with some not included. Here the sample spans over 110,000 clones, over 80% being singletons. Sequencing input: peripheral blood. Receptors originate from a woman aged 50 to 60 with acute or convalescent COVID-19.

The chain is built from TRBV9 and TRBJ1-1, with TRBD1 identical over 7 bases. CDR1 is SGDLS and CDR2 is YYNGEE in the germline V gene. The CDR3 is 16 amino acids. Unmatched junction bases numbered 8, after V lost 1 base and J lost 2 bases. The CDR3 region is CASSVPPQGHNTEAFF. CDR3 DNA: TGTGCCAGCAGCGTACCCCCACAGGGGCACAACACTGAAGCTTTCTTT.

V is TRBV5-1 and J is TRBJ2-2; 8 positions match TRBD2. The J segment lost 0 bases and the V segment lost 1 base, leaving 2 bases of the junction unmatched. CDR3 length: 16 amino acids. Germline values: CDR1 SGHRS, CDR2 YFSETQ. This chain's CDR3 is CASSLTSGTNTGELFF. CDR3 DNA sequence: TGCGCCAGCAGCTTGACTAGCGGAACGAACACCGGGGAGCTGTTTTTT.

The rearrangement links TRBV4-2 to TRBJ1-2; D is uncertain. This CDR3 region has 13 residues. CDR1 and CDR2 from the germline V gene are LGHNA and YNFKEQ. V was trimmed by 4 bases and J by 7 bases, leaving 13 bases between them. Here the CDR3 reads CASSPSTRGGYTF. The CDR3 bases are TGTGCCAGCAGCCCCTCGACCCGCGGTGGCTACACCTTC.

The chain carries TRBV7-4 and TRBJ2-7, with 10 nucleotides matching TRBD1. Germline trimming cut 5 bases from V and 5 bases from J; bases unmatched to any gene: 6. Per the germline V gene, CDR1 is SGHVT and CDR2 is SQSDAQ. The CDR3 sequence is 14 residues long. The DNA of the CDR3 is TGTGCCAGCAGCCACCGACAGGGGGCCGACGAGCAGTACTTC. Residues: CASSHRQGADEQYF. The whole variable domain, remainder taken from reference TRBV7-4 and TRBJ2-7, is GAGVSQSPRYKVAKRGRDVALRCDSISGHVTLYWYRQTLGQGSEVLTYSQSDAQRDKSGRPSGRFSAERPERSVSTLKIQRTEQGDSAVYLCASSHRQGADEQYFGPGTRLTVT.

The chain has TRBV7-9 and TRBJ2-1; 7 positions match TRBD1. Per germline, CDR1 SEHNR and CDR2 FQNEAQ (reference sequence). The CDR3 contains 17 residues. Trimming cost V 5 bases and J 0 bases; bases outside gene matches: 10. The CDR3 loop reads CASSDDREYNSYNEQFF. As DNA, the CDR3 is TGTGCCAGCAGCGACGACAGGGAATACAACTCCTACAATGAGCAGTTCTTC.

This clone was seen a single time. V usage is TRBV5-1 and J usage is TRBJ1-4; 9 nucleotides match TRBD1. V lost 2 bases to trimming and J lost 10 bases; unmatched junction nucleotides: 12. The CDR3 loop spans 16 amino acids. Looked up from germline, CDR1 is SGHRS and CDR2 is YFSETQ. The CDR3 DNA sequence: TGCGCCAGCAGCTTAGAAATCCGGGACAGGGTTGGAAAACTGTTTTTT. Translation gives CASSLEIRDRVGKLFF.

The V call is TRBV28, the J call TRBJ1-5; 8 nucleotides match TRBD1. The CDR3 spans 15 residues. After removal of 4 bases from V and 2 bases from J, the junction contained 4 bases not matched to a gene. The germline CDR1 and CDR2 sequences are MDHEN and SYDVKM. The CDR3 bases are TGTGCCAGCAGTTGGACAGGGATGGGCAATCAGCCCCAGCATTTT. It codes for CASSWTGMGNQPQHF.

V is TRBV6-5 and J is TRBJ1-5, with D perhaps TRBD1 (6 bases). The germline gives CDR1 MNHEY, CDR2 SVGAGI. Trimming pared 6 bases from V and 1 base from J, leaving 10 bases between. The CDR3 length is 14 residues. The CDR3 spells CASRFRGSNQPQHF. For the CDR3, the DNA is TGTGCCAGCAGGTTCAGGGGAAGCAATCAGCCCCAGCATTTT.

The V call is TRBV3-1 (or the pseudogene TRBV3-2), the J call TRBJ2-5; no firm D call. Between the trimmed V and J ends, which lost 0 bases and 0 bases, there was a span of 23 bases. CDR3 length: 20 amino acids. Germline V CDR1 and CDR2: LGHDT, YNNKEL (reference sequence). CDR3 nucleotide sequence: TGTGCCAGCAGCCAAGAAGGATCGTGGTCGTGGCCAGCGTACCAAGAGACCCAGTACTTC. This sequence encodes CASSQEGSWSWPAYQETQYF.

CDR3 bases: TGTGCCAGCAGCTTAACGAGGAATTCACCCCTCCACTTT. This gives the protein CASSLTRNSPLHF. The V gene is TRBV7-3, the J gene TRBJ1-6; unclear D gene. In germline, CDR1 is SGHTA, CDR2 FQGTGA. The V end was cut by 0 bases, the J end by 7 bases, with 4 bases between. The CDR3 sequence is 13 residues long.

The CDR3 coding sequence is TGTGCCAGCAGTTTAGGTGAGACTGAAGCTTTCTTT. This encodes CASSLGETEAFF. The chain joins TRBV12-3 or TRBV12-4 to TRBJ1-1; D not resolved. The CDR3 runs to 12 residues. The ends were cut back, 1 base at V and 5 bases at J, with 5 bases in the middle.

The J gene is TRBJ2-3, the V gene TRBV6-5; 9 positions match TRBD1. The CDR3 totals 14 residues. CDR1 and CDR2 (germline): MNHEY, SVGAGI. The V segment lost 9 bases and the J segment 1 base; nucleotides outside the gene matches: 5. CDR3 sequence: CASCRDRGTDTQYF. The CDR3 nucleotides read TGTGCCAGTTGCCGGGACAGGGGCACAGATACGCAGTATTTT.

The chain combines TRBV3-1 (or the pseudogene TRBV3-2) with TRBJ2-7; D might be TRBD2 (5 bases). V lost 2 bases to trimming and J lost 0 bases, with 11 bases between them. This CDR3 is built from 15 residues. Germline-derived CDR1 and CDR2 are LGHDT and YNNKEL (reference sequence). CDR3 sequence reads: CASSQRGSLSYEQYF. CDR3 sequence (DNA): TGTGCCAGCAGCCAACGAGGGAGCCTCTCCTACGAGCAGTACTTC.

V and J are TRBV28 and TRBJ1-2; 9 bases align to TRBD1. Germline V lookup: CDR1 MDHEN, CDR2 SYDVKM. V shed 8 bases and J 7 bases; nucleotides not matched to a gene: 5. The CDR3 runs 12 residues. The CDR3 sequence: CASWSDRGGYTF. The CDR3 nucleotides read TGTGCCAGCTGGTCGGACAGGGGTGGCTACACCTTC.

This chain uses TRBV6-5 with TRBJ2-7, with unresolved D. Germline V lookup: CDR1 MNHEY, CDR2 SVGAGI. The CDR3 loop spans 12 amino acids. V was pared by 8 bases and J by 6 bases, with 14 bases between. CDR3 sequence (DNA): TGTGCCAGCCTGACTCCCCTGGGCGAGCAGTACTTC. Protein product: CASLTPLGEQYF.

The rearrangement links TRBV19 to TRBJ2-7; D not resolved. V lost 0 bases and J 2 bases, leaving 11 bases between the germline ends. This CDR3 has 15 amino acids. Per the germline V gene, CDR1 is LNHDA and CDR2 is SQIVND (reference sequence). DNA for the CDR3: TGTGCCAGTAGTATAGAAAGCATTGCCACCTACGAGCAGTACTTC. Its translation: CASSIESIATYEQYF.

This clone was seen once. V gene TRBV6-5 combines with J gene TRBJ2-1; D remains unclear. This CDR3 region has 14 residues. CDR1 and CDR2 from the germline V gene are MNHEY and SVGAGI. V was pared by 6 bases and J by 9 bases, with 18 bases between. The CDR3 region is CASSLSFPPGEQFF. The CDR3 nucleotides are TGTGCCAGCAGCTTGAGCTTCCCACCTGGTGAGCAGTTCTTC.

The rearrangement links TRBV9 to TRBJ2-7, with 8 bases that match TRBD2. CDR3 length: 16 amino acids. CDR1 is SGDLS, CDR2 YYNGEE, per germline. V lost 3 bases and J lost 0; bases outside the gene matches: 8. The CDR3 region has the DNA TGTGCCAGCAGCGAGTCAGCGGGGGAGATCTCCTACGAGCAGTACTTC. Translated: CASSESAGEISYEQYF.

This chain uses TRBV10-3 with TRBJ1-5, with D maybe TRBD1 (6 bases). The length of the CDR3 is 16 residues. Trimming took 0 bases from V and 2 from J, leaving 11 bases between them. The V gene's germline CDR1 is ENHRY and CDR2 SYGVKD. The CDR3 sequence is CAISESVRTGNQPQHF. The CDR3 DNA follows: TGTGCCATCAGTGAGTCGGTGCGGACAGGCAATCAGCCCCAGCATTTT.

The chain is built from TRBV11-2 and TRBJ2-2; 14 nucleotides match TRBD2. Germline V lookup: CDR1 SGHAT, CDR2 FQNNGV. CDR3 length: 16 residues. The J segment lost 4 bases and the V segment lost 3 bases, leaving 1 base of the junction unmatched. As DNA, the CDR3 is TGTGCCAGCAGCTTTGGACTAGCGGGGGGCACCGGGGAGCTGTTTTTT. Protein: CASSFGLAGGTGELFF.

The rearrangement joins TRBV7-9 to TRBJ2-7; D is perhaps TRBD2 (6 bases). Trimming removed 4 bases from V and 2 bases from J, with 12 bases in between. In germline, CDR1 is SEHNR, CDR2 FQNEAQ (reference sequence). The CDR3 is 14 amino acids. CDR3 DNA sequence: TGTGCCAGCAGCTCGGGACTCGCAACCTACGAGCAGTACTTC. It codes for CASSSGLATYEQYF.

V usage is TRBV5-6 and J usage is TRBJ2-5; D gene ambiguous. CDR3 size: 17 residues. CDR1 SGHDT and CDR2 YYEEEE come from the germline V gene. Trimming took off 3 bases at V and 0 bases at J, with 18 bases between the two ends. The CDR3 region has the DNA TGTGCCAGCAGCTACCATCCCTCTCGTCGGTACCAAGAGACCCAGTACTTC. It encodes CASSYHPSRRYQETQYF.

The chain carries TRBV7-6 and TRBJ1-6; TRBD1 agrees at 7 bases. This CDR3 comprises 16 residues. Germline V CDR1 and CDR2: SGHVS, FNYEAQ. V dropped 2 bases and J dropped 11; count of bases not matched to a gene: 12. The CDR3: CASSLSLGQFLTPLHF. For the CDR3, the DNA is TGTGCCAGCAGCTTAAGTTTGGGACAGTTTTTGACACCCCTCCACTTT.

This clone has only one observation. The chain recombines TRBV9 with TRBJ2-6, with D possibly being TRBD2 (6 bases). Germline V gene lookup returns CDR1 SGDLS and CDR2 YYNGEE. Deletions cut 0 bases from V and 2 bases from J, with 9 bases between. This CDR3 has 16 residues. DNA for the CDR3: TGTGCCAGCAGCGTAGTGGGGGGAGCTGGGGCCAACGTCCTGACTTTC. This sequence encodes CASSVVGGAGANVLTF.

This chain joins TRBV6-9 and TRBJ2-7; D call uncertain. CDR3 length: 13 amino acids. The V gene's germline CDR1 is MNHGY and CDR2 SVAAGI. The ends were cut back, 4 bases at V and 5 bases at J, with 12 bases in the middle. CDR3 nucleotides: TGTGCCAGCAGTTGCTGGCCCCGCCACGAGCAGTACTTC. Translation gives CASSCWPRHEQYF.

The J gene is TRBJ2-1, the V gene TRBV29-1; D uncertain. The CDR3 consists of 14 residues. Germline V gene data show CDR1 as SQVTM and CDR2 as ANQGSEA. Trimming left V 4 bases short and J 3 bases short, with 13 bases between. This CDR3 is CSVVRRTVYNEQFF. The CDR3 bases are TGCAGCGTTGTTCGCCGAACAGTCTACAATGAGCAGTTCTTC.

The chain recombines TRBV11-3 with TRBJ2-5; TRBD1 matches at 7 bases. Germline V CDR1 and CDR2: SGHNT, YENEEA. V shed 5 bases, J shed 5 bases, and the junction held 8 bases outside the gene matches. This CDR3 has 14 residues. CDR3 sequence: CASSTNRGSETQYF. The CDR3 coding sequence is TGTGCCAGCAGCACAAACAGGGGTTCGGAGACCCAGTACTTC.

J is TRBJ1-2 and V is TRBV6-5; D gene unclear. With 0 bases removed from V and 6 bases from J, the gap between germline ends came to 5 bases. The CDR3 covers 12 residues. CDR1 is MNHEY, CDR2 SVGAGI, per germline. The CDR3 DNA reads TGTGCCAGCAGTTACTCCGGGAATGGCTACACCTTC. It codes for CASSYSGNGYTF.

The J gene is TRBJ1-5, the V gene TRBV12-3 or TRBV12-4; D uncertain. Trimming took off 3 bases at V and 5 bases at J, with 8 bases between the two ends. The CDR3 covers 13 residues. CDR3 coding DNA: TGTGCCAGCAGTTTCCCCCCCGATCAGCCCCAGCATTTT. Encoded protein: CASSFPPDQPQHF.

The rearrangement uses TRBV7-6 and TRBJ2-1; 9 positions match TRBD1. This CDR3 has 15 amino acids. J lost 7 bases, V lost 1 base, and 5 bases had no gene match. CDR1 and CDR2 (germline): SGHVS, FNYEAQ. The CDR3 coding sequence is TGTGCCAGCAGCTTAGGGGGGACAGGGTTAAATGAGCAGTTCTTC. Amino acid sequence: CASSLGGTGLNEQFF.